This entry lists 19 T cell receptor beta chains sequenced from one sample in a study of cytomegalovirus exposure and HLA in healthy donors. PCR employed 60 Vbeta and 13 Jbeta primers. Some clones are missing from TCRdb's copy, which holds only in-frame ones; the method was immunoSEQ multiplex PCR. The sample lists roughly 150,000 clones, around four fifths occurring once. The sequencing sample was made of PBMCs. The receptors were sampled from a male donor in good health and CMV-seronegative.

The CDR3 sequence is CASSVNLRETQYF. The CDR3 bases are TGTGCCAGCAGCGTAAACCTCAGAGAGACCCAGTACTTC. This chain uses TRBV13 with TRBJ2-5; D not resolved. The CDR3 sequence is 13 residues long. Germline-derived CDR1 and CDR2 are PRHDT and FYEKMQ (reference sequence). The V end lost 5 bases, the J end lost 4 bases, and 11 bases lay between the germline ends.

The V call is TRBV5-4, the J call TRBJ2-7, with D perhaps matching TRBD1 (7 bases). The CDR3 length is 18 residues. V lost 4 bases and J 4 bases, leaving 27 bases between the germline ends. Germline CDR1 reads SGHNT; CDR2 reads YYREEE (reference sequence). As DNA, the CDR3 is TGTGCCAGCAGCACCCGAGGGGGGTCGACAGGGAGCCTGTACGAGCAGTACTTC. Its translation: CASSTRGGSTGSLYEQYF. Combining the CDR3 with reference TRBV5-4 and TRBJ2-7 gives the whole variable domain ETGVTQSPTHLIKTRGQQVTLRCSSQSGHNTVSWYQQALGQGPQFIFQYYREEENGRGNFPPRFSGLQFPNYSSELNVNALELDDSALYLCASSTRGGSTGSLYEQYFGPGTRLTVT.

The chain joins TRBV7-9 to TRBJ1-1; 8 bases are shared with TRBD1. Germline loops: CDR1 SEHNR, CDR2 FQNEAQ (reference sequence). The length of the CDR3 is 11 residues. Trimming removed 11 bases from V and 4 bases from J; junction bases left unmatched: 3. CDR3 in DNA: TGTGCCGGACAGGGTCCCACTGAAGCTTTCTTT. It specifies CAGQGPTEAFF.

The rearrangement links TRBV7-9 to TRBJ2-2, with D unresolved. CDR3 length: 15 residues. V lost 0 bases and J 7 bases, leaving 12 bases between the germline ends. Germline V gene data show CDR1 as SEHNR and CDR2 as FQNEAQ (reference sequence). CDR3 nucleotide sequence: TGTGCCAGCAGCTTAGCCCTTTCAGTTGACGGGGAGCTGTTTTTT. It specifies CASSLALSVDGELFF.

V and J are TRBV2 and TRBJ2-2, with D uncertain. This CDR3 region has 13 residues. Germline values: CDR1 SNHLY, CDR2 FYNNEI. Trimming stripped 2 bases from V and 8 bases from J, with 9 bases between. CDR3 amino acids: CASSETWLGELFF. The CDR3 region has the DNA TGTGCCAGCAGTGAAACTTGGTTGGGGGAGCTGTTTTTT.

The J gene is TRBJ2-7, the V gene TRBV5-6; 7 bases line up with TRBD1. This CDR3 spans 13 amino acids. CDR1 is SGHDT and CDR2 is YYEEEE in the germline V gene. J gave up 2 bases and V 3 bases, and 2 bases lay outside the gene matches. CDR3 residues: CASSSGTAYEQYF. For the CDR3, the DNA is TGTGCCAGCAGCTCGGGGACAGCCTACGAGCAGTACTTC.

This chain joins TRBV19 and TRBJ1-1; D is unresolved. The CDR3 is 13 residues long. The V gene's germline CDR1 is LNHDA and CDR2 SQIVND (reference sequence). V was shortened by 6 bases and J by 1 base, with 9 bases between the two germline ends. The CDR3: CASSSQWNTEAFF. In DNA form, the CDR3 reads TGTGCCAGTAGCTCCCAGTGGAACACTGAAGCTTTCTTT.

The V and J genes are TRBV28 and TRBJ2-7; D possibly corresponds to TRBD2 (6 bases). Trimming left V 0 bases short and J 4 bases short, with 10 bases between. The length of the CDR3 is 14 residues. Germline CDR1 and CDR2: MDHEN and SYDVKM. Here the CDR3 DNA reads TGTGCCAGCAGTTTATGGGGGGGAAGTTACGAGCAGTACTTC. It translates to CASSLWGGSYEQYF.

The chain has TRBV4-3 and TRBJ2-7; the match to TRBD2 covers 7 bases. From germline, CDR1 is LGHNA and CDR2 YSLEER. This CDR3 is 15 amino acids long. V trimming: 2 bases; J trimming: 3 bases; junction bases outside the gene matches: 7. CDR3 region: CASSQRRGNYYEQYF. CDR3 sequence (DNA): TGCGCCAGCAGCCAACGGCGGGGGAACTACTACGAGCAGTACTTC.

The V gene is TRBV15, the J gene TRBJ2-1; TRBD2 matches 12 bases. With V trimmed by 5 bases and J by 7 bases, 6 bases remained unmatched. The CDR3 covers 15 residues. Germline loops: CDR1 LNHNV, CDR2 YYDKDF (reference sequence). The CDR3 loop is CATSRRTSGANEQFF. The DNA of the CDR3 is TGTGCCACCAGCCGACGGACTAGCGGGGCAAATGAGCAGTTCTTC.

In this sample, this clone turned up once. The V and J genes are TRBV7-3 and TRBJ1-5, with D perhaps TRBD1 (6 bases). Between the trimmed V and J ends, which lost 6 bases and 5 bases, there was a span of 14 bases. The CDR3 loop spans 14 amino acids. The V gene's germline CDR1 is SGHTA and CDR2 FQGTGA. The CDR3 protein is CASSSKQGHQPQHF. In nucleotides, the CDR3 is TGTGCCAGCAGTTCAAAACAGGGCCATCAGCCCCAGCATTTT.

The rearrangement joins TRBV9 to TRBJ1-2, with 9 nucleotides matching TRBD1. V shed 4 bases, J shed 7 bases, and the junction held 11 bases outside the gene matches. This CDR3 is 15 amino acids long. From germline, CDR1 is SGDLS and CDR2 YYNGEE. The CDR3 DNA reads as TGTGCCAGCAGCCCTTACCGACAGGGGGAGATTGGCTACACCTTC. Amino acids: CASSPYRQGEIGYTF.

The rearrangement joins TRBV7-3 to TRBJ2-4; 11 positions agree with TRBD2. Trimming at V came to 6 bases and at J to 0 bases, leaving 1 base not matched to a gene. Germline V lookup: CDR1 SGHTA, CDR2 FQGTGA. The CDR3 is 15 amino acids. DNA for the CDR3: TGTGCCAGCAGGACTAGCGGGATAGCCAAAAACATTCAGTACTTC. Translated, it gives CASRTSGIAKNIQYF.

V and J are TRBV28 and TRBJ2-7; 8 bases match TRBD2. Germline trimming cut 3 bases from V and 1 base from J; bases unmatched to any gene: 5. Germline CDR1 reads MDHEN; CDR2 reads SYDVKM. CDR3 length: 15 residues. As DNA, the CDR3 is TGTGCCAGCAGTTTTACAGCGGGAGCTTCCTACGAGCAGTACTTC. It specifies CASSFTAGASYEQYF.

The CDR3 nucleotides read TGTGCCACCAGCATCTACCCCCCGGGACAGGGAGGGAACGAGCAGTACTTC. Translating it yields CATSIYPPGQGGNEQYF. The chain has TRBV15 and TRBJ2-5, with 9 bases that match TRBD1. The J call may be faulty, since TRBJ2-7 better matches the DNA end. The CDR3 length is 17 residues. Germline V gene sequence: CDR1 LNHNV, CDR2 YYDKDF (reference sequence).

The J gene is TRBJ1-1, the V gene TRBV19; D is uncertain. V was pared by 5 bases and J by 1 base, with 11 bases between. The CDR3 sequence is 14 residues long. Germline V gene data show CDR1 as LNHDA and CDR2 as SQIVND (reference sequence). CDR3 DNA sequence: TGTGCCAGTAGTTTGCGCGAGGGGAACACTGAAGCTTTCTTT. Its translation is CASSLREGNTEAFF.

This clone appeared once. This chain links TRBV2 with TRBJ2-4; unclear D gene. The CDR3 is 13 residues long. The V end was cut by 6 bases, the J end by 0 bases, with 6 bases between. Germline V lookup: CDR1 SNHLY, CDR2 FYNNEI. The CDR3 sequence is CASSRLAKNIQYF. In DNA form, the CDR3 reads TGTGCCAGCAGCAGGTTAGCCAAAAACATTCAGTACTTC.

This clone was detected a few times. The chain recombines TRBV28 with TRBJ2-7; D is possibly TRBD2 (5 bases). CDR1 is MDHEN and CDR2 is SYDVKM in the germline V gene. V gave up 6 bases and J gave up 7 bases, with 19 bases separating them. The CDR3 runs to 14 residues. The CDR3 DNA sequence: TGTGCCAGCAGCTCACCGGCGGGTCAGCTTGAGCAGTACTTC. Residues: CASSSPAGQLEQYF.

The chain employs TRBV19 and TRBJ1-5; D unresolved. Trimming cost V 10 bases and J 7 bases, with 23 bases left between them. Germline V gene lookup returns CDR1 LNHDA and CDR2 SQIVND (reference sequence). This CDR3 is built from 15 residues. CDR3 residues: CATLREEAGYQPQHF. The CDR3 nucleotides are TGTGCCACCCTTAGGGAGGAAGCGGGATACCAGCCCCAGCATTTT.